The 18 T cell receptor beta chains given below trace back to one sample, sequenced in a study of T cell responses to AZD1222 COVID-19 vaccine. Libraries were prepared by immunoSEQ multiplex PCR; TCRdb keeps only in-frame clonotypes and omits some of them. The table lists some 120,000 clones, approximately 85% of them singletons. Source: peripheral blood, taken on day 0 of MenACWY control vaccination. The receptors come from an adult in good health.

The chain employs TRBV3-1 (or the pseudogene TRBV3-2) and TRBJ2-7, with D unresolved. This CDR3 contains 14 residues. V was cut by 0 bases and J by 0 bases, with 6 bases left in between. CDR1 and CDR2 from the germline V gene are LGHDT and YNNKEL (reference sequence). The CDR3 region has the DNA TGTGCCAGCAGCCAAGAGCAGCTCTCCTACGAGCAGTACTTC. Its translation is CASSQEQLSYEQYF.

This clone was seen only a few times. For the CDR3, the DNA is TGCGCCAGCAGCTTGGCGGAGATCAATTACAATGAGCAGTTCTTC. Protein: CASSLAEINYNEQFF. The rearrangement links TRBV5-1 to TRBJ2-1, with no clear D. This CDR3 has 15 amino acids. Germline CDR1 reads SGHRS; CDR2 reads YFSETQ. V was clipped by 0 bases and J by 4 bases, with 11 bases between them.

The genes are TRBV7-6 and TRBJ2-2; no clear D gene. The CDR3 covers 13 residues. The V and J ends lost 1 base and 6 bases respectively, with 6 bases between them. In germline, CDR1 is SGHVS, CDR2 FNYEAQ. The CDR3 spells CASSLVESGELFF. Written as DNA, the CDR3 is TGTGCCAGCAGCTTAGTTGAGTCCGGGGAGCTGTTTTTT.

V gene TRBV27 combines with J gene TRBJ2-7; D call uncertain. From germline, CDR1 is MNHEY and CDR2 SMNVEV (reference sequence). The CDR3 is made up of 10 amino acids. The V and J ends lost 8 bases and 5 bases respectively, with 7 bases between them. The DNA of the CDR3 is TGTGCCAGCGGCAGAAACGAGCAGTACTTC. This sequence encodes CASGRNEQYF.

The chain links TRBV19 to TRBJ2-3; possibly TRBD2 for D (5 bases). CDR1 LNHDA and CDR2 SQIVND come from the germline V gene (reference sequence). This CDR3 contains 14 residues. The V gene lost 5 bases and the J gene lost 4 bases, with 13 bases spanning the gap. Here the CDR3 DNA reads TGTGCCAGTAGTTTCGGGATATTTGCAGATACGCAGTATTTT. Translation: CASSFGIFADTQYF.

This clone was detected only once. The chain couples TRBV3-1 (or the pseudogene TRBV3-2) to TRBJ2-7; D not resolved. This CDR3 region has 12 residues. V lost 3 bases, J lost 7 bases, and 10 bases lay in between. Germline values: CDR1 LGHDT, CDR2 YNNKEL (reference sequence). The CDR3 region is CASSQARWEQYF. The DNA of the CDR3 is TGTGCCAGCAGCCAGGCTCGCTGGGAGCAGTACTTC.

This chain joins TRBV10-2 and TRBJ2-7; no firm D call. Germline CDR1 reads WSHSY; CDR2 reads SAAADI. The length of the CDR3 is 14 residues. V was clipped by 0 bases and J by 2 bases, with 8 bases between them. The CDR3 region has the DNA TGCGCCAGCAGTGAGTCGATTGCAACCTACGAGCAGTACTTC. The encoded protein is CASSESIATYEQYF.

The table lists this clone with a few counts. V is TRBV6-4 and J is TRBJ2-1; D is perhaps TRBD1 (5 bases). Germline V gives CDR1 MRHNA, CDR2 SNTAGT. Trimming shortened V by 5 bases and J by 4 bases, and 15 bases separated the two germline ends. The CDR3 is 15 amino acids. The CDR3 coding sequence is TGTGCCAGCAGTCCTTCCCCGGACACGTACAATGAGCAGTTCTTC. Translation: CASSPSPDTYNEQFF.

V is TRBV20-1 and J is TRBJ2-5; possible D gene TRBD2, 6 bases. The CDR3 runs to 15 residues. The germline gives CDR1 DFQATT, CDR2 SNEGSKA (reference sequence). With 3 bases removed from V and 5 bases from J, the gap between germline ends came to 19 bases. In nucleotides, the CDR3 is TGCAGTGCTAGTCCCGGGACTCCACCTGGTGAGACCCAGTACTTC. Its translation is CSASPGTPPGETQYF.

In DNA form, the CDR3 reads TGTGCCACCAAAACTAGCGGGATGACAGATACGCAGTATTTT. Residues: CATKTSGMTDTQYF. The chain recombines TRBV15 with TRBJ2-3, with 10 bases that match TRBD2. Germline trimming cut 7 bases from V and 3 bases from J; bases unmatched to any gene: 4. Germline values: CDR1 LNHNV, CDR2 YYDKDF (reference sequence). This CDR3 contains 14 residues.

This clone has just one count. The genes are TRBV5-1 and TRBJ1-5; TRBD1 is a possible D gene (5 bases). V lost 0 bases and J lost 3, with 10 bases in between. This CDR3 is 15 amino acids long. Germline CDR1 is SGHRS and CDR2 is YFSETQ. This CDR3 reads CASSLGDSFNQPQHF. In DNA form, the CDR3 reads TGCGCCAGCAGCTTGGGTGACAGTTTCAATCAGCCCCAGCATTTT.

The V call is TRBV10-2, the J call TRBJ1-1; D is undetermined. Germline CDR1 reads WSHSY; CDR2 reads SAAADI. This CDR3 region has 14 residues. V dropped 6 bases and J dropped 1 base, with 12 bases sitting between them. This CDR3 is CASSLTGTNTEAFF. In nucleotides, the CDR3 is TGCGCCAGCAGCTTGACGGGAACGAACACTGAAGCTTTCTTT.

The rearrangement uses TRBV5-8 and TRBJ2-5, with D possibly being TRBD1 (5 bases). CDR1 SGHTS and CDR2 YDEGEE come from the germline V gene. CDR3 length: 15 residues. V lost 0 bases, J lost 6 bases, and 15 bases lay in between. The CDR3 DNA sequence: TGTGCCAGCAGCTTGGAGGCAGGGCTCAAACAGACCCAGTACTTC. This translates into CASSLEAGLKQTQYF.

This chain joins TRBV5-1 and TRBJ1-2, with D maybe TRBD1 (5 bases). The CDR3 extends over 15 amino acids. Trimming took 7 bases from V and 2 from J, leaving 18 bases between them. Germline V gives CDR1 SGHRS, CDR2 YFSETQ. The CDR3 loop is CASGRSGGDNYGYTF. The CDR3 coding sequence is TGCGCCAGCGGGAGGAGCGGGGGAGACAACTATGGCTACACCTTC.

The V gene is TRBV18, the J gene TRBJ2-3; D may be TRBD2 (6 bases). V lost 1 base and J 2 bases, leaving 22 bases between the germline ends. CDR3 size: 19 residues. Per the germline V gene, CDR1 is KGHSH and CDR2 is LQKENI. The CDR3 loop is CASSPLEVRRDLHTDTQYF. CDR3 coding DNA: TGTGCCAGCTCACCACTGGAGGTTCGGAGGGATTTACACACAGATACGCAGTATTTT.

This rearrangement joins TRBV9 to TRBJ2-7; D perhaps matches TRBD2 (5 bases). The germline CDR1 and CDR2 sequences are SGDLS and YYNGEE. The CDR3 covers 16 residues. With 2 bases removed from V and 3 bases from J, the gap between germline ends came to 18 bases. CDR3 protein: CASSVLTTRSNYEQYF. CDR3 nucleotides: TGTGCCAGCAGCGTCCTCACTACTAGGTCAAACTACGAGCAGTACTTC.

The chain links TRBV5-4 to TRBJ1-6; D gene unclear. Trimming pared 0 bases from V and 7 bases from J, leaving 5 bases between. The CDR3 is made up of 13 amino acids. Germline CDR1 SGHNT, CDR2 YYREEE (reference sequence). CDR3 protein: CASSLETNSPLHF. In nucleotides, the CDR3 is TGTGCCAGCAGCTTGGAGACCAATTCACCCCTCCACTTT.

This clone was counted once. The CDR3 DNA follows: TGTGCCAGCAGTTTCCTTCCCTGGACTAGCGGTTTATATTTT. It is translated as CASSFLPWTSGLYF. The chain joins TRBV27 to TRBJ2-3; 10 nucleotides agree with TRBD2. CDR3 length: 14 amino acids. The V and J ends lost 3 bases and 15 bases, in that order; junction bases with no gene match: 12. Per the germline V gene, CDR1 is MNHEY and CDR2 is SMNVEV (reference sequence).